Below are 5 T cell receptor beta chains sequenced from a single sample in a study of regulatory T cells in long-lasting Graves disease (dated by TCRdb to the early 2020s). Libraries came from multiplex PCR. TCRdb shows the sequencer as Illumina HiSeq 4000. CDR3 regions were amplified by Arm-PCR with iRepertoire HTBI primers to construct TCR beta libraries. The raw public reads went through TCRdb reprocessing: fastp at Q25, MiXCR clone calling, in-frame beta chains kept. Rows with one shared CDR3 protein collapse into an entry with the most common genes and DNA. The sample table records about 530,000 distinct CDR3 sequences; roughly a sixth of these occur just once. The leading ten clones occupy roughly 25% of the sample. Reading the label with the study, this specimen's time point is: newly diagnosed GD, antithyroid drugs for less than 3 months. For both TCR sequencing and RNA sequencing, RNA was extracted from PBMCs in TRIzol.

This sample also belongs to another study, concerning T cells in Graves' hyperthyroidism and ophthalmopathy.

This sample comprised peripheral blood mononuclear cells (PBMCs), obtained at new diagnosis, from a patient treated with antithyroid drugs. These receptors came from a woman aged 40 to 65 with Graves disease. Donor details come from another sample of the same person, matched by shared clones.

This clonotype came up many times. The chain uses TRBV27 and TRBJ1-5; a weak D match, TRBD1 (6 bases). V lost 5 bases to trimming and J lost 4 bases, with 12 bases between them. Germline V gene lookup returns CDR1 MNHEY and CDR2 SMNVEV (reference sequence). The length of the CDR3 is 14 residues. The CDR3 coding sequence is TGTGCCAGCAGTACTACTCAGGGGAATCAGCCCCAGCATTTT. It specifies CASSTTQGNQPQHF.

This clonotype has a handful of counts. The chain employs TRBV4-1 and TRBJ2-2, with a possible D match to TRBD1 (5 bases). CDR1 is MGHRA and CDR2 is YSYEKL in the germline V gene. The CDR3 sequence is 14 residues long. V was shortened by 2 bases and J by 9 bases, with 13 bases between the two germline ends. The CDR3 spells CASSQPTQGRELFF. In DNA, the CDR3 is TGCGCCAGCAGCCAACCAACTCAGGGCCGGGAGCTGTTTTTT.

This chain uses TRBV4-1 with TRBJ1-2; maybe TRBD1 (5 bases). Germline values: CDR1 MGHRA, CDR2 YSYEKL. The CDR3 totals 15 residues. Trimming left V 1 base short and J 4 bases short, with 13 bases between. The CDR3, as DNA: TGCGCCAGCAGCCAAGGGGGGACCCCACTCTATGGCTACACCTTC. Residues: CASSQGGTPLYGYTF.

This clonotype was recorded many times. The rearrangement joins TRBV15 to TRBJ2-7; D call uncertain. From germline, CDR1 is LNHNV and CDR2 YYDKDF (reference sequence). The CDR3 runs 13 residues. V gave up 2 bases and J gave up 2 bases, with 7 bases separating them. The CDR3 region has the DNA TGTGCCACCAGCAGACTCCTGCCCTACGAGCAGTACTTC. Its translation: CATSRLLPYEQYF.

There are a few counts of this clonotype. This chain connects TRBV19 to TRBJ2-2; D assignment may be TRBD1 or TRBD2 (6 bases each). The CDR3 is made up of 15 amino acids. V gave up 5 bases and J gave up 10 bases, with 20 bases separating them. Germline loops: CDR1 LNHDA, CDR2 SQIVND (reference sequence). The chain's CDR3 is CASSFGGEVSEELFF. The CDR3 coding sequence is TGTGCCAGTAGTTTCGGGGGCGAGGTTTCCGAGGAGCTGTTTTTT.